This T cell receptor (beta chain) was recovered during a study of T cells after yellow fever vaccination. Points from the study as a whole: Reappearing after the booster were most of the clones from primary vaccination (roughly 95% CD4, about 88% CD8).

MiXCR, run by TCRdb on the 5' RACE reads, gives a single entry per CDR3 protein. The table records approximately 240,000 distinct CDR3 sequences, about 3.5% of them present only once. The sample holds many counts of this clonotype. Its antigen is undetermined. V was cut by 4 bases and J by 1 base, with 7 bases left in between. There are 13 residues in the CDR3. CDR1 is SNHLY, CDR2 FYNNEI, per germline. Sequenced here: PBMCs, sampled 15 days after the yellow fever booster vaccination. This receptor was taken from a young man who received the YFV17D yellow fever vaccine. The chain recombines TRBV2 with TRBJ2-5; D uncertain. In DNA form, the CDR3 reads TGTGCCAGCAGTGCGGCTATCCAAGAGACCCAGTACTTC. It codes for CASSAAIQETQYF.